The 10 T cell receptor beta chains below all came from one sample that was sequenced in a study of T-cell memory formation after mild COVID-19. TCRdb reanalysed the 5' RACE reads using MiXCR and keeps one entry per CDR3 protein. Of some 330,000 distinct CDR3 sequences listed, around 21% are singletons. The sample consisted of PBMCs or a T cell subset sorted from them (not recorded which). These receptors came from an adult woman who had mild COVID-19 (a few samples of this study predate the infection). Cell type and time point are not known.

V is TRBV6-2 or TRBV6-3 and J is TRBJ2-3, with 8 bases fitting TRBD2. With V trimmed by 7 bases and J by 2 bases, 11 bases remained unmatched. The germline V gene encodes CDR1 MNHEY and CDR2 SVGEGT. The CDR3 is made up of 16 amino acids. The CDR3 DNA follows: TGTGCCAGCAATCCTCCAGGACTAGCTTACACAGATACGCAGTATTTT. Translating it yields CASNPPGLAYTDTQYF.

This clonotype was detected only a few times. The chain links TRBV6-2 or TRBV6-3 to TRBJ2-7; D remains unclear. The germline V gene encodes CDR1 MNHEY and CDR2 SVGEGT. The CDR3 is 13 amino acids. The germline V and J ends were trimmed by 0 bases and 2 bases, with 5 bases remaining between them. This CDR3 reads CASSYSRTYEQYF. Written as DNA, the CDR3 is TGTGCCAGCAGTTACTCCCGAACCTACGAGCAGTACTTC.

The chain employs TRBV6-2 or TRBV6-3 and TRBJ2-5; no firm D call. The ends were cut back, 6 bases at V and 3 bases at J, with 14 bases in the middle. This CDR3 comprises 14 residues. Germline V gene sequence: CDR1 MNHEY, CDR2 SVGEGT. In DNA, the CDR3 is TGTGCCAGCAGCCAGACCAACACCAAAGAGACCCAGTACTTC. It is translated as CASSQTNTKETQYF.

This rearrangement joins TRBV12-3 or TRBV12-4 to TRBJ2-1, with 13 bases fitting TRBD2. V lost 6 bases to trimming and J lost 10 bases; unmatched junction nucleotides: 6. The CDR3 loop spans 14 amino acids. The CDR3 reads CASRGLAGVPEQFF. DNA for the CDR3: TGTGCCAGCAGAGGACTAGCGGGAGTTCCGGAGCAGTTCTTC.

The CDR3 is CASSQDGSSDGYTF. The DNA for the CDR3 is TGCGCCAGCAGCCAGGACGGGTCCTCCGATGGCTACACCTTC. The chain uses TRBV4-3 and TRBJ1-2; D is unclear. Germline loops: CDR1 LGHNA, CDR2 YSLEER. Trimming removed 3 bases at V and 6 bases at J, with 14 bases between. This CDR3 is built from 14 residues.

This rearrangement joins TRBV29-1 to TRBJ2-2, with 9 bases aligning to TRBD1. This CDR3 spans 15 amino acids. The germline gives CDR1 SQVTM, CDR2 ANQGSEA. V dropped 6 bases and J dropped 5; count of bases not matched to a gene: 10. The CDR3 loop is CSVGLQGASTGELFF. CDR3 nucleotides: TGCAGCGTAGGACTACAGGGGGCGAGTACCGGGGAGCTGTTTTTT.

The rearrangement uses TRBV5-6 and TRBJ2-7, with D possibly TRBD2 on 6 matching bases. V gave up 4 bases and J gave up 3 bases, with 14 bases separating them. This CDR3 region has 14 residues. Germline CDR1 SGHDT, CDR2 YYEEEE. CDR3 residues: CASSLRTGLYEQYF. In nucleotides, the CDR3 is TGTGCCAGCAGCCTGCGGACGGGACTCTACGAGCAGTACTTC.

V is TRBV4-3 and J is TRBJ1-4; 9 nucleotides align to TRBD1. CDR1 is LGHNA and CDR2 is YSLEER in the germline V gene. This CDR3 contains 17 residues. The junction had 8 bases not matched to a gene; V was cut back by 0 bases and J by 6 bases. The chain's CDR3 is CASSQDVGQGIYEKLFF. The DNA for the CDR3 is TGCGCCAGCAGCCAAGACGTAGGACAGGGGATTTATGAAAAACTGTTTTTT.

The V and J genes are TRBV14 and TRBJ2-2; 10 positions agree with TRBD1. The germline CDR1 and CDR2 sequences are SGHDN and FVKESK. V gave up 9 bases and J gave up 7 bases; unmatched junction bases: 20. CDR3 length equals 18 residues. Written as DNA, the CDR3 is TGTGCCAGGCCGACCTTTGACAGGGGGCAAGATGATGGCGGGGAGCTGTTTTTT. This encodes CARPTFDRGQDDGGELFF.

In the case of this clonotype: At one of its ends the junction is not consistent with the germline gene, which may arise from a read error. The genes are TRBV7-9 and TRBJ2-1, with a weak D call TRBD1 (5 bases). Germline assignment: CDR1 SEHNR and CDR2 FQNEAQ (reference sequence). This CDR3 is built from 11 residues. CDR3 residues: CASSLGRDLLF. DNA of the CDR3: TGTGCCAGCAGCTTGGGCAGGGATCTGCTCTTC. Full variable domain (missing parts from reference TRBV7-9 and TRBJ2-1): DTGVSQNPRHKITKRGQNVTFRCDPISEHNRLYWYRQTLGQGPEFLTYFQNEAQLEKSRLLSDRFSAERPKGSFSTLEIQRTEQGDSAMYLCASSLGRDLLFGPGTRLTVL.